Many counts were recorded for the clone carrying this TCR beta chain. The antigen remains unidentified. This specimen belongs to a study of beta chain features in type 1 diabetes. Study conclusions and caveats: A potential PCR bias toward shorter templates would be equal in patient and control samples.

Expressed TCRB transcripts were sequenced after all isolated RNA was converted to cDNA. Roughly 3.6 million reads were obtained on average from naive, central memory and regulatory T cell samples. Profiling relied on immunoSEQ multiplex PCR, and the TCRdb table lists in-frame clones only, not all of them. The table lists about 140,000 clones, 9.5% to 10% of them singletons. Trimming cost V 2 bases and J 6 bases; bases outside gene matches: 5. Germline values: CDR1 SGHRS, CDR2 YFSETQ. The CDR3 sequence is 15 residues long. The sample consisted of central memory CD4+ T cells from blood. The V call is TRBV5-1, the J call TRBJ2-1; 10 nucleotides line up with TRBD1. This TCR was recovered from a woman in her thirties or forties in good health. The CDR3 sequence is CASSFTGQGPNEQFF. CDR3 in DNA: TGCGCCAGCAGCTTTACGGGACAGGGGCCCAATGAGCAGTTCTTC.